This record looks at one T cell receptor beta chain sequence and its context. The sample is drawn from a study of blood T cell repertoires in COVID-19. TCRdb's table, derived via immunoSEQ multiplex PCR, lists solely in-frame clones and lacks some. This table has approximately 180,000 clones, 90% appearing once. Material: peripheral blood. This sequence was found in a man aged 45-65 years with acute or convalescent COVID-19.

CDR3 nucleotide sequence: TGCAGCGTTCAGTCCCGATTAGCCAAAAACATTCAGTACTTC. It specifies CSVQSRLAKNIQYF. The J gene is TRBJ2-4, the V gene TRBV29-1; D not resolved. The CDR3 is made up of 14 amino acids. Germline values: CDR1 SQVTM, CDR2 ANQGSEA. Trimming stripped 5 bases from V and 0 bases from J, with 11 bases between.